This is a list of T cell receptor beta chains from one sample in a study of tumor-infiltrating lymphocytes in localized non-small cell lung cancer. Generated by immunoSEQ multiplex PCR, the TCRdb table keeps only in-frame clones and is missing some. Of 16,000 or so clones in the sample, 73% are singletons; the top ten hold 4.3%. Sequencing was done on a sample of lung tumor tissue. The receptors stem from a human donor with non-small cell lung cancer. The CDR3 runs from the conserved cysteine through the conserved F or W. The D gene is left open where the match is weak.

>TRBD1|TRBV10-3|TRBJ1-2
CAISGDRDGYTF
>TRBD1|TRBV30|TRBJ2-7
CAWSRTGRGYEQYF
>NA|TRBV28|TRBJ1-1
CASTGPSGEAFF
>NA|TRBV2|TRBJ2-1
CASGAPFYNEQFF
>NA|TRBV5-1|TRBJ2-7
CASSLGPMGTREIEQYF
>TRBD1|TRBV6-1|TRBJ1-2
CASSERAGGNYGYTF
>NA|TRBV11-2|TRBJ2-3
CASSPRGDTQYF
>TRBD2|TRBV27|TRBJ2-1
CASSIGLAGGQSEQFF
>NA|TRBV7-2|TRBJ1-5
CASSQGWGYSNQPQHF
>NA|TRBV5-1|TRBJ2-5
CASSLSGAREETQYF
>TRBD2|TRBV10-3|TRBJ2-2
CAISSGTSLTGELFF
>NA|TRBV5-5|TRBJ2-1
CASSLLLSNEQFF
>NA|TRBV7-9|TRBJ2-5
CASSFTSGEQYF
>NA|TRBV5-1|TRBJ1-1
CASSLGQGAAFF
>NA|TRBV9|TRBJ1-5
CASSVDGVGNQPQHF
>NA|TRBV6-5|TRBJ2-7
CASSQVIGEQYF
>NA|TRBV15|TRBJ2-2
CATSRDLQTNTGELFF
>NA|TRBV5-1|TRBJ1-6
CASTLTAGENSPLHF
>NA|TRBV7-8|TRBJ1-1
CASSLIQGGTEAFF
>NA|TRBV6-6|TRBJ2-7
CASSPKEQAGSYEQYF
>TRBD2|TRBV15|TRBJ2-1
CATGRLAGGHEQFF
>TRBD1|TRBV9|TRBJ1-2
CASSPRTGGGYGYTF
>NA|TRBV5-1|TRBJ2-1
CASSLTGVNEQFF
>NA|TRBV7-2|TRBJ1-1
CASSLEASNTEAFF
>NA|TRBV5-6|TRBJ1-1
CASSGDRGDTEAFF